The source of this T cell receptor beta chain is a study of blood T cell repertoires in COVID-19. Cohort assignment relied on participant-reported clinical history. Using immunoSEQ multiplex PCR, the repertoire was profiled, and TCRdb retains in-frame clones only, with some absent. The sample consists of fewer than 350,000 clones, about 89% of them appearing once. This CDR3 has 15 amino acids. Germline CDR1 reads LNHNV; CDR2 reads YYDKDF (reference sequence). Trimming cost V 0 bases and J 8 bases; bases outside gene matches: 6. The receptor's source is a man in his 60s who had recovered from COVID-19. The chain has TRBV15 and TRBJ1-4; TRBD1 agrees at 7 bases. Sequences were obtained from PBMCs or T cells enriched from blood (not recorded which). The CDR3 sequence is CATSRDTGEGEKLFF. The CDR3 DNA sequence: TGTGCCACCAGCAGAGACACAGGGGAAGGGGAAAAACTGTTTTTT. Variable domain in full (rest from reference TRBV15 and TRBJ1-4): DAMVIQNPRYQVTQFGKPVTLSCSQTLNHNVMYWYQQKSSQAPKLLFHYYDKDFNNEADTPDNFQSRRPNTSFCFLDIRSPGLGDTAMYLCATSRDTGEGEKLFFGSGTQLSVL.